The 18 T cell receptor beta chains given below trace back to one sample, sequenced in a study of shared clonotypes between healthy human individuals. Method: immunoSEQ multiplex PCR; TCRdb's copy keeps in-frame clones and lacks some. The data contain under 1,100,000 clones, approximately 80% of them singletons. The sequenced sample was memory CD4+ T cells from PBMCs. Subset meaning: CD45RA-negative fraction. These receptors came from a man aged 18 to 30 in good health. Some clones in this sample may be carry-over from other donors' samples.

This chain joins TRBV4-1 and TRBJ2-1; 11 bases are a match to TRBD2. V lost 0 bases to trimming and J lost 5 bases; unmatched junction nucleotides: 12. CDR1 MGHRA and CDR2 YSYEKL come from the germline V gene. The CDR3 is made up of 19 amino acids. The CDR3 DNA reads TGCGCCAGCAGCCAAGATGGGGGTAGCGGGAGGGCTTTCGACAATGAGCAGTTCTTC. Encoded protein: CASSQDGGSGRAFDNEQFF.

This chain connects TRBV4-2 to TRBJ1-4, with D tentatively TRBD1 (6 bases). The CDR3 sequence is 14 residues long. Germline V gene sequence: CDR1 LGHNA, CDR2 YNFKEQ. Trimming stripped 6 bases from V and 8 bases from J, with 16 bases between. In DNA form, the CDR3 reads TGTGCCAGCAGTCGGAACAGGGTTGAGGAAAAACTGTTTTTT. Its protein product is CASSRNRVEEKLFF.

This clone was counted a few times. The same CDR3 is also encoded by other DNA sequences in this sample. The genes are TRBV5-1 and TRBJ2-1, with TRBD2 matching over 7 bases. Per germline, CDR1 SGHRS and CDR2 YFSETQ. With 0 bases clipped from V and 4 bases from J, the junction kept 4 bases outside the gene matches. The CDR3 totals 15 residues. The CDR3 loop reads CASSLVASGYNEQFF. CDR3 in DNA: TGCGCCAGCAGCTTGGTGGCTAGCGGTTACAATGAGCAGTTCTTC.

The CDR3 bases are TGTGCCAGCAGTTTATTTCGTCGGGTCTACGAGCAGTACTTC. Encoded protein: CASSLFRRVYEQYF. This sequence joins TRBV28 and TRBJ2-7, with no clear D. Germline V gene data show CDR1 as MDHEN and CDR2 as SYDVKM. CDR3 length: 14 amino acids. V was cut by 1 base and J by 3 bases, with 10 bases left in between.

CDR3 sequence: CASSPQSGRGTDTQYF. CDR3 coding DNA: TGTGCCAGCAGCCCCCAAAGCGGGAGGGGCACAGATACGCAGTATTTT. The chain has TRBV11-2 and TRBJ2-3; 10 bases agree with TRBD2. Per germline, CDR1 SGHAT and CDR2 FQNNGV. Trimming took 5 bases from V and 1 from J; bases not matched to a gene: 6. The CDR3 loop spans 16 amino acids. Full variable domain (remainder filled in from reference TRBV11-2 and TRBJ2-3): EAGVAQSPRYKIIEKRQSVAFWCNPISGHATLYWYQQILGQGPKLLIQFQNNGVVDDSQLPKDRFSAERLKGVDSTLKIQPAKLEDSAVYLCASSPQSGRGTDTQYFGPGTRLTVL.

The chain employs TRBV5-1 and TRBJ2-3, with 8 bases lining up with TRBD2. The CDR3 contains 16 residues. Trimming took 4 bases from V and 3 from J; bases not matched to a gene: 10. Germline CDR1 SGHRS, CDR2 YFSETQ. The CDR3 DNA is TGCGCCAGCAGCGCCCTTCGGGAGGGCGGGACAGATACGCAGTATTTT. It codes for CASSALREGGTDTQYF.

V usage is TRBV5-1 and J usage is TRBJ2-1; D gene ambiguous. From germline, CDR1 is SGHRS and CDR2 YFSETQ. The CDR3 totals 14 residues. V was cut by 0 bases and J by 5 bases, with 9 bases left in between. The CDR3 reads CASSLDLQNNEQFF. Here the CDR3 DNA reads TGCGCCAGCAGCTTGGATCTCCAAAACAATGAGCAGTTCTTC.

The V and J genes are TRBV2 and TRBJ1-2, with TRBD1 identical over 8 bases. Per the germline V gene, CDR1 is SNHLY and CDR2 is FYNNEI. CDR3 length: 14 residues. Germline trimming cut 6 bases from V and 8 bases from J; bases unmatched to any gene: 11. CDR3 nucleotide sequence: TGTGCCAGCAGCCCCCTTCAGGGGGCTGACGGCTACACCTTC. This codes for CASSPLQGADGYTF.

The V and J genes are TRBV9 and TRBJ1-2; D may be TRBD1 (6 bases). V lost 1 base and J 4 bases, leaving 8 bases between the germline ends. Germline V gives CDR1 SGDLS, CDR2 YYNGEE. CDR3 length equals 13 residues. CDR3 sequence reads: CASSVSGVYGYTF. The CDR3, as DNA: TGTGCCAGCAGCGTATCAGGGGTCTATGGCTACACCTTC.

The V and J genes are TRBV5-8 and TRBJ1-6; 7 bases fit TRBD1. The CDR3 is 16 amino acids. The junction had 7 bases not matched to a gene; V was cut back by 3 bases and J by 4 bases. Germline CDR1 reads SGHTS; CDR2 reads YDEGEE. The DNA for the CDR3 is TGTGCCAGCAGCTCGTGGGAGGGGGCTTATAATTCACCCCTCCACTTT. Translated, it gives CASSSWEGAYNSPLHF.

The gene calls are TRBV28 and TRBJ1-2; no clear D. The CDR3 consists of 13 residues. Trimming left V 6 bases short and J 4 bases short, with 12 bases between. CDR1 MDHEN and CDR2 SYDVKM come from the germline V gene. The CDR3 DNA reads TGTGCCAGCAGGGGCCCCCGGGGCTATGGCTACACCTTC. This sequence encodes CASRGPRGYGYTF.

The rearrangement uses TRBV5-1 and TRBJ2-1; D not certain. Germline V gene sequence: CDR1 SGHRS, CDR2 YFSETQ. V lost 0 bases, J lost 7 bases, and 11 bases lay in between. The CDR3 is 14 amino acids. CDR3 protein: CASSLDGQSNEQFF. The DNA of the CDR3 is TGCGCCAGCAGCTTGGATGGGCAGTCAAATGAGCAGTTCTTC.

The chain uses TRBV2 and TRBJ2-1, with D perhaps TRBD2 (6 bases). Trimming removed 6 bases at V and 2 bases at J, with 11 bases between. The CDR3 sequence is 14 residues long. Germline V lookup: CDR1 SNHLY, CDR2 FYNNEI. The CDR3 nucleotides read TGTGCCAGCAGGGGATCGGGGGCCTACAATGAGCAGTTCTTC. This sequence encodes CASRGSGAYNEQFF.

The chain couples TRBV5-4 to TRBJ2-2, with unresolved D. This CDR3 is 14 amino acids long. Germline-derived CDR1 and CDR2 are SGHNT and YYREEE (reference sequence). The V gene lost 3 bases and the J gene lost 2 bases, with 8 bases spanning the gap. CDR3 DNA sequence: TGTGCCAGCAGCTACGACGGAAACACCGGGGAGCTGTTTTTT. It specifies CASSYDGNTGELFF.

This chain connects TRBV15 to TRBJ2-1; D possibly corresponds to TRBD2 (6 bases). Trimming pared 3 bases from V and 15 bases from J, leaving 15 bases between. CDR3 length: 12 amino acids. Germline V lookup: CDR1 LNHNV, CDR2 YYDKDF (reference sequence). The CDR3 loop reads CATSSGTFGRFF. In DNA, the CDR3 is TGTGCCACCAGCAGTGGGACTTTTGGGCGGTTCTTC.

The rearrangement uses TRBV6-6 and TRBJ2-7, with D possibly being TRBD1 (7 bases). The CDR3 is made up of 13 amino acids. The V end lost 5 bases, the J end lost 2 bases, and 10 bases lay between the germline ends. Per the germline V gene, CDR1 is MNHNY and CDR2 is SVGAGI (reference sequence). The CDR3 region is CASSQGGPYEQYF. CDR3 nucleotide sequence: TGTGCCAGCAGTCAGGGGGGCCCCTACGAGCAGTACTTC.

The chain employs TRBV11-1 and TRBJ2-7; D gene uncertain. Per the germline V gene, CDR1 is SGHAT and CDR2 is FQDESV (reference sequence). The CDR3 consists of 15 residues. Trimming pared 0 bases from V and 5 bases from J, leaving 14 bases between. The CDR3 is CASSLATTSLHEQYF. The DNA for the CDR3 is TGTGCCAGCAGCTTAGCAACCACCTCTCTACACGAGCAGTACTTC.

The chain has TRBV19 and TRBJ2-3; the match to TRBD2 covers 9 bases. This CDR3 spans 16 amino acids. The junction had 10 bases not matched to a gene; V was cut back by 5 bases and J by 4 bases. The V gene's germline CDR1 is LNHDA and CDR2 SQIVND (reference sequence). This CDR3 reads CASSAFSGSRADTQYF. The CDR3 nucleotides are TGTGCCAGTAGTGCGTTTAGCGGGAGTAGGGCAGATACGCAGTATTTT.